The 25 T cell receptor beta chains below were found in one sample sequenced in a study of CD8 T cells in ankylosing spondylitis. TCRdb re-called the 5' RACE reads through MiXCR, storing one row per CDR3 protein. This sample carries about 300,000 distinct CDR3 sequences, less than 25% of them seen once, and the ten largest clones take roughly 3.6%. Sequences were obtained from blood, either unsorted or a sorted T cell fraction (not recorded which). These TCRs come from a female donor with ankylosing spondylitis or in good health (not recorded which).

This clonotype has more than one count but fewer than ten. The rearrangement links TRBV7-8 to TRBJ2-7, with 10 nucleotides matching TRBD2. The CDR3 contains 15 residues. Germline lookup yields CDR1 SGHVS and CDR2 FQNEAQ. Trimming took 4 bases from V and 1 from J; bases not matched to a gene: 4. CDR3 sequence: CASSYRTSGSYEQYF. DNA of the CDR3: TGTGCCAGCAGCTACCGGACTAGCGGTTCCTACGAGCAGTACTTC. The full variable domain, completed using reference TRBV7-8 and TRBJ2-7, is GAGVSQSPRYKVAKRGQDVALRCDPISGHVSLFWYQQALGQGPEFLTYFQNEAQLDKSGLPSDRFFAERPEGSVSTLKIQRTQQEDSAVYLCASSYRTSGSYEQYFGPGTRLTVT.

This clonotype was counted only a few times. The chain carries TRBV6-1 and TRBJ1-2; 7 bases match TRBD1. Per germline, CDR1 MNHNS and CDR2 SASEGT. This CDR3 spans 14 amino acids. Trimming took 6 bases from V and 8 from J; bases not matched to a gene: 12. Here the CDR3 reads CASRRDRQDRGYTF. CDR3 DNA: TGTGCCAGCAGGAGGGACAGACAGGATCGGGGCTACACCTTC.

The chain is built from TRBV5-1 and TRBJ2-2; the D is unclear. The CDR3 spans 15 residues. V was shortened by 3 bases and J by 2 bases, with 11 bases between the two germline ends. Germline assignment: CDR1 SGHRS and CDR2 YFSETQ. This chain's CDR3 is CASSSRSRNTGELFF. DNA of the CDR3: TGCGCCAGCAGCTCGCGAAGTCGAAACACCGGGGAGCTGTTTTTT. The full variable domain, its missing parts supplied by reference TRBV5-1 and TRBJ2-2, is KAGVTQTPRYLIKTRGQQVTLSCSPISGHRSVSWYQQTPGQGLQFLFEYFSETQRNKGNFPGRFSGRQFSNSRSEMNVSTLELGDSALYLCASSSRSRNTGELFFGEGSRLTVL.

Only a few counts were recorded for this clonotype. The CDR3 reads CSVEISGTSYEQYF. CDR3 bases: TGCAGCGTTGAGATAAGTGGGACCTCCTACGAGCAGTACTTC. The gene calls are TRBV29-1 and TRBJ2-7; D possibly uses TRBD1 or TRBD2 (5 bases each). Trimming shortened V by 3 bases and J by 0 bases, and 12 bases separated the two germline ends. Looked up from germline, CDR1 is SQVTM and CDR2 is ANQGSEA. This CDR3 is 14 amino acids long.

In this sample, this clonotype turned up a few times. The chain couples TRBV6-5 to TRBJ1-5; possible D gene TRBD1, 5 bases. The CDR3 has 16 residues. Deletions cut 4 bases from V and 5 bases from J, with 18 bases between. CDR1 is MNHEY, CDR2 SVGAGI, per germline. The CDR3 bases are TGTGCCAGCAGTTTACGACGGGACCCCGGCTATCAGCCCCAGCATTTT. Protein sequence: CASSLRRDPGYQPQHF.

This clonotype has only one observation. V gene TRBV4-3 combines with J gene TRBJ2-1; no reliable D call. V was trimmed by 0 bases and J by 7 bases, leaving 16 bases between them. Germline V gene sequence: CDR1 LGHNA, CDR2 YSLEER. The CDR3 has 16 residues. CDR3 DNA sequence: TGCGCCAGCAGCCAAGATTCTGCGCCCGAGGAAAATGAGCAGTTCTTC. Its protein product is CASSQDSAPEENEQFF.

This clonotype has more than one count but fewer than ten. The CDR3 DNA reads TGTGCCAGCTCACCAGCTCCCGATGAAGCTTTCTTT. Amino acid sequence: CASSPAPDEAFF. The chain has TRBV18 and TRBJ1-1, with D unclear. Germline assignment: CDR1 KGHSH and CDR2 LQKENI. Trimming left V 2 bases short and J 7 bases short, with 8 bases between. This CDR3 is 12 amino acids long. Combining the CDR3 with reference TRBV18 and TRBJ1-1 gives the whole variable domain NAGVMQNPRHLVRRRGQEARLRCSPMKGHSHVYWYRQLPEEGLKFMVYLQKENIIDESGMPKERFSAEFPKEGPSILRIQQVVRGDSAAYFCASSPAPDEAFFGQGTRLTVV.

V usage is TRBV7-2 and J usage is TRBJ2-7, with 8 positions matching TRBD1. The CDR3 consists of 15 residues. The ends lost 2 bases at V and 4 bases at J; junction bases unmatched: 7. CDR1 is SGHTA and CDR2 is FQGNSA in the germline V gene. The CDR3 nucleotides read TGTGCCAGCAGCTTAACGTTTGGGGACAGGTACGAGCAGTACTTC. This sequence encodes CASSLTFGDRYEQYF. The complete variable domain, with remaining parts taken from reference TRBV7-2 and TRBJ2-7, reads GAGVSQSPSNKVTEKGKDVELRCDPISGHTALYWYRQSLGQGLEFLIYFQGNSAPDKSGLPSDRFSAERTGGSVSTLTIQRTQQEDSAVYLCASSLTFGDRYEQYFGPGTRLTVT.

This chain links TRBV6-1 with TRBJ1-6; D gene unclear. CDR1 is MNHNS, CDR2 SASEGT, per germline. V was shortened by 5 bases and J by 3 bases, with 8 bases between the two germline ends. The CDR3 extends over 14 amino acids. In nucleotides, the CDR3 is TGTGCCAGCAGTCGCAGGTTCTATAATTCACCCCTCCACTTT. Protein sequence: CASSRRFYNSPLHF.

The CDR3 region has the DNA TGCAGCGTGGACCCGACAGGAACTAATGAAAAACTGTTTTTT. Amino acid sequence: CSVDPTGTNEKLFF. The genes are TRBV29-1 and TRBJ1-4; the D gene is possibly TRBD1 (6 bases). CDR1 is SQVTM and CDR2 is ANQGSEA in the germline V gene. The V end lost 6 bases, the J end lost 1 base, and 12 bases lay between the germline ends. The CDR3 contains 14 residues.

This rearrangement joins TRBV15 to TRBJ2-3, with D possibly being TRBD1 (5 bases). Trimming cost V 3 bases and J 0 bases, with 7 bases left between them. In germline, CDR1 is LNHNV, CDR2 YYDKDF (reference sequence). This CDR3 region has 14 residues. This CDR3 reads CATSSGASTDTQYF. CDR3 in DNA: TGTGCCACCAGCAGTGGGGCTAGCACAGATACGCAGTATTTT.

This clonotype has only a few counts. The chain couples TRBV27 to TRBJ2-3, with no clear D. The CDR3 spans 14 residues. V shed 6 bases and J shed 0 bases, with 10 bases lying between them. The germline V gene encodes CDR1 MNHEY and CDR2 SMNVEV (reference sequence). CDR3 bases: TGTGCCAGCAGGTATCCATCTAGCACAGATACGCAGTATTTT. Its translation: CASRYPSSTDTQYF.

In this sample, this clonotype turned up a few times. This rearrangement joins TRBV20-1 to TRBJ1-1; D gene ambiguous. From germline, CDR1 is DFQATT and CDR2 SNEGSKA (reference sequence). The V gene lost 3 bases and the J gene lost 0 bases, with 8 bases spanning the gap. CDR3 length equals 13 residues. In nucleotides, the CDR3 is TGCAGTGCTAGTGGCCTAATGAACACTGAAGCTTTCTTT. It codes for CSASGLMNTEAFF.

The chain joins TRBV7-6 to TRBJ2-1, with 11 bases identical to TRBD2. Germline V gene lookup returns CDR1 SGHVS and CDR2 FNYEAQ. The J segment lost 2 bases and the V segment lost 8 bases, leaving 2 bases of the junction unmatched. The CDR3 extends over 14 amino acids. The CDR3 loop is CASGGLAAYNEQFF. CDR3 bases: TGTGCCAGCGGGGGACTAGCGGCCTACAATGAGCAGTTCTTC.

This chain uses TRBV24-1 with TRBJ2-5, with D perhaps TRBD2 (7 bases). The CDR3 is 15 amino acids. Germline V lookup: CDR1 KGHDR, CDR2 SFDVKD. V gave up 9 bases and J gave up 5 bases, with 21 bases separating them. CDR3 DNA sequence: TGTGCCACCGCAGGGCGGGGGCTATCTGGGGAGACCCAGTACTTC. It encodes CATAGRGLSGETQYF.

This clonotype has at least ten counts. The CDR3 nucleotides read TGTGCCAGCAGTCCAACAGGGGGAACCGGGCCCAATGAGCAGTTCTTC. This gives the protein CASSPTGGTGPNEQFF. The V and J genes are TRBV12-3 or TRBV12-4 and TRBJ2-1; TRBD1 matches 8 bases. The CDR3 covers 16 residues. The V gene end was trimmed by 5 bases and the J gene end by 6 bases; junction bases not matched to a gene: 12.

A few counts support this clonotype. The genes are TRBV20-1 and TRBJ2-1, with TRBD2 matching over 11 bases. V shed 0 bases, J shed 8 bases, and the junction held 15 bases outside the gene matches. The CDR3 covers 18 residues. Looked up from germline, CDR1 is DFQATT and CDR2 is SNEGSKA (reference sequence). For the CDR3, the DNA is TGCAGTGCTAGAGATCGGAGGACTAGCGGGCGCTCACGGGATGAGCAGTTCTTC. This gives the protein CSARDRRTSGRSRDEQFF.

The sample holds a few counts of this clonotype. The chain employs TRBV12-3 or TRBV12-4 and TRBJ2-1; 8 nucleotides align to TRBD2. This CDR3 has 17 amino acids. Trimming removed 6 bases from V and 1 base from J; junction bases left unmatched: 11. The CDR3 DNA sequence: TGTGCCAGCAGCCGCTACCTTAGCGGGAATTCCTACAATGAGCAGTTCTTC. Protein: CASSRYLSGNSYNEQFF.

This clonotype was seen more than once but under ten times. The chain is built from TRBV20-1 and TRBJ2-7; no firm D call. This CDR3 has 16 amino acids. The germline V gene encodes CDR1 DFQATT and CDR2 SNEGSKA (reference sequence). V was shortened by 5 bases and J by 3 bases, with 23 bases between the two germline ends. In DNA form, the CDR3 reads TGCAGTGCTCCCCCACCGGCTGGTCCCAGGTACTACGAGCAGTACTTC. Translating it yields CSAPPPAGPRYYEQYF.

V gene TRBV12-3 or TRBV12-4 combines with J gene TRBJ2-7; D unresolved. This CDR3 has 13 residues. Deletions cut 3 bases from V and 3 bases from J, with 9 bases between. For the CDR3, the DNA is TGTGCCAGCAGTTTGGGGTTAGGCTACGAGCAGTACTTC. Amino acids: CASSLGLGYEQYF.

This clonotype came up a few times. One end of the junction is discordant with germline, which a read error may explain. CDR3 DNA sequence: TGTGCTAGCAGCTTAGGGGCCACCCTAGCGGAGACCCAGTACTTC. This encodes CASSLGATLAETQYF. V gene TRBV7-7 combines with J gene TRBJ2-5, with D perhaps TRBD2 (6 bases). Germline lookup yields CDR1 SSHAT and CDR2 FNYEAQ (reference sequence). This CDR3 has 15 amino acids.

The chain has TRBV7-9 and TRBJ2-5; D gene unclear. Germline V gene sequence: CDR1 SEHNR, CDR2 FQNEAQ (reference sequence). The CDR3 is 11 residues long. Trimming stripped 5 bases from V and 5 bases from J, with 6 bases between. CDR3 nucleotides: TGTGCCAGCAGCGCCACGGAGACCCAGTACTTC. Residues: CASSATETQYF.

This clonotype came up a few times. The DNA for the CDR3 is TGCGCCAGCAGCTTGGATTTCACGTCCGGAGATACGCAGTATTTT. Protein: CASSLDFTSGDTQYF. The chain combines TRBV5-1 with TRBJ2-3; no reliable D call. Trimming shortened V by 0 bases and J by 5 bases, and 13 bases separated the two germline ends. From germline, CDR1 is SGHRS and CDR2 YFSETQ. This CDR3 comprises 15 residues.

On this clonotype: This may arise from a read error, as a much more abundant clone is one base away. CDR3 amino acids: CSVKDRGTQYF. As DNA, the CDR3 is TGCAGCGTTAAAGACAGAGGTACGCAGTATTTT. This chain joins TRBV29-1 and TRBJ2-3, with TRBD1 as a possible D gene (5 bases). In germline, CDR1 is SQVTM, CDR2 ANQGSEA. The CDR3 is made up of 11 amino acids.

This clonotype occurred a few times. The gene calls are TRBV10-2 and TRBJ2-1; TRBD2 matches 9 bases. V was clipped by 7 bases and J by 6 bases; unmatched bases: 7. Germline V gene data show CDR1 as WSHSY and CDR2 as SAAADI. The CDR3 has 14 amino acids. The CDR3 DNA is TGCGCCAGCACGCTAGCGGGAAGGCTCAATGAGCAGTTCTTC. Amino acids: CASTLAGRLNEQFF.